Sequencing of this TCR beta chain was carried out in a study of T cells in Graves' hyperthyroidism and ophthalmopathy. Many counts were recorded for this clonotype. Amplification of TCR beta CDR3 regions was performed using RNA transcripts as template. TCR CDR3 underwent first-round RT-PCR with the HTBI primer set. TCRdb analysed the multiplex PCR reads with MiXCR anew, one entry per CDR3 protein. Of hundreds of thousands of distinct CDR3 sequences detected, 30% to 40% appear once; the ten largest clones hold around 29%. Disease duration under 2 months; hyperthyroidism patients were aged 18 to 65. Diagnoses were established using clinical symptoms, serum thyroxine and TRAb, thyroid ultrasound and orbital computed tomography. CDR3 length: 13 residues. Trimming cost V 5 bases and J 4 bases; bases outside gene matches: 4. Per germline, CDR1 ENHRY and CDR2 SYGVKD.

The specimen sequenced was blood. This chain connects TRBV10-3 to TRBJ1-2; 7 nucleotides agree with TRBD1. The sequence was collected from a woman aged 40 to 55 with Graves' hyperthyroidism. This CDR3 is CAISHGTVYGYTF. The CDR3 region has the DNA TGTGCCATCAGTCACGGGACAGTCTATGGCTACACCTTC.